The T cell receptor beta chain described here comes from a study of T cell changes during pregnancy in multiple sclerosis. Using immunoSEQ multiplex PCR, the repertoire was profiled, and TCRdb retains in-frame clones only, with some absent. The sample has around 31,000 clones, 80% to 90% seen once. This material consisted of CD8+ T cells from peripheral blood mononuclear cells, taken in the first trimester of pregnancy. The TCR sequence derives from a female donor with multiple sclerosis, enrolled in a pregnancy study.

CDR3 DNA: TGTGCCAGCAGCTTTAGCGGGAGGGACTACAATGAGCAGTTCTTC. It specifies CASSFSGRDYNEQFF. The chain is built from TRBV9 and TRBJ2-1; 11 bases are a match to TRBD2. V trimming: 4 bases; J trimming: 3 bases; junction bases outside the gene matches: 3. Looked up from germline, CDR1 is SGDLS and CDR2 is YYNGEE. CDR3 length equals 15 residues.